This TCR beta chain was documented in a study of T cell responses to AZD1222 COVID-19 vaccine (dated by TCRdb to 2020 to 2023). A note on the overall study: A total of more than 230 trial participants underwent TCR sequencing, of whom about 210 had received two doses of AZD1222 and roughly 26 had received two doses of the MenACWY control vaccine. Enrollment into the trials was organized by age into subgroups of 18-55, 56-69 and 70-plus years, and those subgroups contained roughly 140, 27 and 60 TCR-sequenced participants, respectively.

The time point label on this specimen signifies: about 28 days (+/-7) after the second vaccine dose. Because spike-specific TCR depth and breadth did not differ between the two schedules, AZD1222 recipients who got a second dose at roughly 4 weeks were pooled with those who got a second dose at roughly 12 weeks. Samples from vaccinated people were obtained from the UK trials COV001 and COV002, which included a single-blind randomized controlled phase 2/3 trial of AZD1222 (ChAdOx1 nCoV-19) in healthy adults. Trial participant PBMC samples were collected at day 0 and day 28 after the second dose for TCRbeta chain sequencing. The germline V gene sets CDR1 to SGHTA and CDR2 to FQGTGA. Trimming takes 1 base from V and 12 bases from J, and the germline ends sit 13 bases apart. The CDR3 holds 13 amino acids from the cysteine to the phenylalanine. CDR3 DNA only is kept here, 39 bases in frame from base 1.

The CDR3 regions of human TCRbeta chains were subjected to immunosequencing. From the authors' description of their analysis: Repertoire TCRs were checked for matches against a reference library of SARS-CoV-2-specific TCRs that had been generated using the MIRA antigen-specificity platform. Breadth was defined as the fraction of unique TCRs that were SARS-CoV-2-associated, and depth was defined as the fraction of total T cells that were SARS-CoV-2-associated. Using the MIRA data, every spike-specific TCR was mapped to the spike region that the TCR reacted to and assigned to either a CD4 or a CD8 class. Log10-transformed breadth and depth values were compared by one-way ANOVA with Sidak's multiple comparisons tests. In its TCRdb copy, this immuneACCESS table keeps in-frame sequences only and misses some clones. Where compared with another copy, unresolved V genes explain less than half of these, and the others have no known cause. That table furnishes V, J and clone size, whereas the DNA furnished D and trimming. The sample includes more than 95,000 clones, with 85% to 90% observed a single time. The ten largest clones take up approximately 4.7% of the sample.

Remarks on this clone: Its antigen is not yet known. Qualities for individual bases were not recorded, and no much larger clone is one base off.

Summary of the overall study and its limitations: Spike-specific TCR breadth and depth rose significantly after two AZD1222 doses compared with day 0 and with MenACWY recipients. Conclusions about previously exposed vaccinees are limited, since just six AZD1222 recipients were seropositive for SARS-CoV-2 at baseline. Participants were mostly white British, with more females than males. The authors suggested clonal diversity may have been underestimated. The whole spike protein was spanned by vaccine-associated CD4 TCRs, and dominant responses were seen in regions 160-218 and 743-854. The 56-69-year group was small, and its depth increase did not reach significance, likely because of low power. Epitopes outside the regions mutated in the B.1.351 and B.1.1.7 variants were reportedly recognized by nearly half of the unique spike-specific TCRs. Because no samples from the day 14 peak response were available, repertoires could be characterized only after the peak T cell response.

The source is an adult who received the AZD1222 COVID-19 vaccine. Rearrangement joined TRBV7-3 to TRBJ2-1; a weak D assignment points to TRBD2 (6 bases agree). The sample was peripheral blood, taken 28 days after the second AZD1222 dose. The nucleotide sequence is TGTGCCAGCAGCTTAAACGGGGGAGAGGTGCAGTTCTTC. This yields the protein CASSLNGGEVQFF.